These 24 T cell receptor beta chains originate from one sample sequenced in a study of T cell responses to AZD1222 COVID-19 vaccine. Assay: immunoSEQ multiplex PCR; the TCRdb copy retains only in-frame clones and omits some. The data hold 110,000 to 150,000 clones, with around 89% observed a single time. This specimen consisted of peripheral blood, obtained on day 0 of AZD1222 vaccination. The receptors originated from an adult in good health.

This rearrangement joins TRBV9 to TRBJ1-1; D might be TRBD1 (5 bases). V was shortened by 2 bases and J by 1 base, with 12 bases between the two germline ends. CDR3 length equals 15 residues. Germline-derived CDR1 and CDR2 are SGDLS and YYNGEE. In DNA form, the CDR3 reads TGTGCCAGCAGCGTTAGGGACGCCTGGAACACTGAAGCTTTCTTT. Translated, it gives CASSVRDAWNTEAFF.

In this sample, this clone turned up once. The J gene is TRBJ1-2, the V gene TRBV7-8; D is uncertain. The V and J ends lost 5 bases and 8 bases respectively, with 12 bases between them. Germline CDR1 and CDR2: SGHVS and FQNEAQ. The CDR3 covers 12 residues. CDR3 in DNA: TGTGCCAGCAGCCCCGAGTTTGGAGGCTACACCTTC. Its translation is CASSPEFGGYTF.

The chain combines TRBV9 with TRBJ2-2; tentative D call: TRBD2 (5 bases). The CDR3 is 13 residues long. The ends were cut back, 2 bases at V and 9 bases at J, with 11 bases in the middle. In germline, CDR1 is SGDLS, CDR2 YYNGEE. DNA for the CDR3: TGTGCCAGCAGCGTCGAGCTCGGGAGGGAGCTGTTTTTT. Translated: CASSVELGRELFF.

The rearrangement joins TRBV11-3 to TRBJ2-3, with TRBD1 matching 8 bases. Trimming removed 4 bases from V and 2 bases from J; junction bases left unmatched: 8. Per the germline V gene, CDR1 is SGHNT and CDR2 is YENEEA. This CDR3 spans 16 amino acids. The CDR3 bases are TGTGCCAGCAGCTCCGGGACAGGATTAAACACAGATACGCAGTATTTT. It specifies CASSSGTGLNTDTQYF.

V gene TRBV6-5 combines with J gene TRBJ2-3; TRBD2 is a possible D gene (6 bases). Germline CDR1 reads MNHEY; CDR2 reads SVGAGI. Trimming cost V 6 bases and J 5 bases, with 15 bases left between them. The CDR3 extends over 14 amino acids. The CDR3: CASRMGGAGDTQYF. CDR3 DNA sequence: TGTGCCAGCAGGATGGGGGGAGCCGGAGATACGCAGTATTTT.

The gene calls are TRBV7-9 and TRBJ2-1; 7 bases map to TRBD2. There are 17 residues in the CDR3. Germline V lookup: CDR1 SEHNR, CDR2 FQNEAQ (reference sequence). V was pared by 2 bases and J by 6 bases, with 13 bases of the junction left unmatched. The CDR3 nucleotides are TGTGCCAGCAGCTTATTCCCCTCAGGCGGGAGAATCAATGAGCAGTTCTTC. As protein: CASSLFPSGGRINEQFF. Drawing the rest from reference TRBV7-9 and TRBJ2-1, the complete variable domain is DTGVSQNPRHKITKRGQNVTFRCDPISEHNRLYWYRQTLGQGPEFLTYFQNEAQLEKSRLLSDRFSAERPKGSFSTLEIQRTEQGDSAMYLCASSLFPSGGRINEQFFGPGTRLTVL.

For the CDR3, the DNA is TGCGCCAGCAGCTTGGCCTGGGGAACACCCTACGAGCAGTACTTC. Translated: CASSLAWGTPYEQYF. V gene TRBV5-1 combines with J gene TRBJ2-7, with D uncertain. Germline CDR1 reads SGHRS; CDR2 reads YFSETQ. There are 15 residues in the CDR3. V lost 0 bases to trimming and J lost 2 bases, with 12 bases between them. The variable domain in full, completed from reference TRBV5-1 and TRBJ2-7, reads KAGVTQTPRYLIKTRGQQVTLSCSPISGHRSVSWYQQTPGQGLQFLFEYFSETQRNKGNFPGRFSGRQFSNSRSEMNVSTLELGDSALYLCASSLAWGTPYEQYFGPGTRLTVT.

The chain combines TRBV6-2 or TRBV6-3 with TRBJ2-1, with 14 nucleotides matching TRBD2. V was pared by 5 bases and J by 6 bases, with 3 bases of the junction left unmatched. The V gene's germline CDR1 is MNHEY and CDR2 SVGEGT. The CDR3 runs 15 residues. CDR3 coding DNA: TGTGCCAGCAGTCAGGGACTAGCGGGGGCCAATGAGCAGTTCTTC. Its translation is CASSQGLAGANEQFF.

The CDR3 nucleotides are TGCAGTGCTAGTGGAGGGAGGGGGATGAAGGGCTACACCTTC. Translated: CSASGGRGMKGYTF. V is TRBV20-1 and J is TRBJ1-2; D may be TRBD1 (6 bases). This CDR3 spans 14 amino acids. The germline CDR1 and CDR2 sequences are DFQATT and SNEGSKA (reference sequence). V was cut by 3 bases and J by 8 bases, with 19 bases left in between.

The chain uses TRBV7-2 and TRBJ2-3; D perhaps matches TRBD1 (5 bases). The V gene's germline CDR1 is SGHTA and CDR2 FQGNSA. V dropped 5 bases and J dropped 1 base, with 16 bases sitting between them. The length of the CDR3 is 16 residues. The CDR3 coding sequence is TGTGCCAGCAGCCGTATTGGGGCCCCAGGCACAGATACGCAGTATTTT. This encodes CASSRIGAPGTDTQYF.

This clone was detected once. The CDR3 region has the DNA TGCGCCAGCAGCCAAGCCCTGAATACAGGCTCCGAAAGCTCTGGAAACACCATATATTTT. This sequence encodes CASSQALNTGSESSGNTIYF. V gene TRBV4-1 combines with J gene TRBJ1-3; maybe TRBD1 (5 bases). V gave up 1 base and J gave up 0 bases, with 22 bases separating them. Germline-derived CDR1 and CDR2 are MGHRA and YSYEKL. The CDR3 contains 20 residues.

The chain joins TRBV3-1 (or the pseudogene TRBV3-2) to TRBJ1-3; maybe TRBD1 (6 bases). The germline CDR1 and CDR2 sequences are LGHDT and YNNKEL (reference sequence). The CDR3 is made up of 13 amino acids. V lost 6 bases to trimming and J lost 9 bases, with 15 bases between them. DNA for the CDR3: TGTGCCAGCAGTTCTCAGGGGCTGGGCACCATATATTTT. Protein product: CASSSQGLGTIYF.

The chain employs TRBV28 and TRBJ2-7; a possible D gene is TRBD2 (6 bases). Per the germline V gene, CDR1 is MDHEN and CDR2 is SYDVKM. V was clipped by 8 bases and J by 7 bases, with 15 bases between them. This CDR3 has 12 amino acids. CDR3 bases: TGTGCCAGCGGGGAGGACCTCTTAGAGCAGTACTTC. It codes for CASGEDLLEQYF.

This chain uses TRBV25-1 with TRBJ2-5, with TRBD1 as a possible D gene (6 bases). The CDR3 runs to 13 residues. The V gene's germline CDR1 is MGHDK and CDR2 SYGVNS. The V and J ends lost 3 bases and 4 bases respectively, with 9 bases between them. The CDR3 nucleotides read TGTGCCAGCAGTGATGGGGGCCTAGAGACCCAGTACTTC. As protein: CASSDGGLETQYF.

The rearrangement links TRBV7-8 to TRBJ1-6, with D uncertain. Germline assignment: CDR1 SGHVS and CDR2 FQNEAQ. The CDR3 consists of 13 residues. Trimming left V 7 bases short and J 7 bases short, with 11 bases between. CDR3: CASKTPGNSPLHF. As DNA, the CDR3 is TGTGCCAGCAAGACCCCCGGGAATTCACCCCTCCACTTT.

The V and J genes are TRBV7-6 and TRBJ2-5, with D perhaps TRBD2 (6 bases). The V and J ends lost 5 bases and 3 bases respectively, with 13 bases between them. The germline V gene has CDR1 SGHVS and CDR2 FNYEAQ. The CDR3 runs 14 residues. Written as DNA, the CDR3 is TGTGCCAGCAGCAAGTTCGGGGGAGAAGAGACCCAGTACTTC. Translated: CASSKFGGEETQYF.

J is TRBJ2-3 and V is TRBV24-1; TRBD1 or TRBD2 may be the D gene (5 bases each). CDR1 and CDR2 (germline): KGHDR, SFDVKD. The V gene lost 1 base and the J gene lost 2 bases, with 21 bases spanning the gap. The CDR3 is 19 residues long. In DNA, the CDR3 is TGTGCCACCAGTGATTTACCGGCAGGGAGAAAAAGAAACACAGATACGCAGTATTTT. It encodes CATSDLPAGRKRNTDTQYF.

The chain uses TRBV4-3 and TRBJ1-1; no definite D call. Deletions cut 2 bases from V and 5 bases from J, with 15 bases between. Germline CDR1 reads LGHNA; CDR2 reads YSLEER. The CDR3 contains 15 residues. The CDR3 DNA is TGCGCCAGCAGCCAATTCGCCTCACAGCGGACTGAAGCTTTCTTT. Protein product: CASSQFASQRTEAFF.

Points on this clone: The sample contains more than one DNA sequence encoding this CDR3. The chain is built from TRBV5-5 and TRBJ1-5; no firm D call. The germline CDR1 and CDR2 sequences are SGHKS and YYEKEE (reference sequence). This CDR3 region has 13 residues. V was shortened by 0 bases and J by 4 bases, with 5 bases between the two germline ends. The chain's CDR3 is CASSLGLNQPQHF. For the CDR3, the DNA is TGTGCCAGCAGCTTGGGACTGAATCAGCCCCAGCATTTT.

The rearrangement uses TRBV28 and TRBJ2-3; 10 bases line up with TRBD2. Germline values: CDR1 MDHEN, CDR2 SYDVKM. Unmatched junction bases numbered 13, after V lost 7 bases and J lost 0 bases. The CDR3 loop spans 18 amino acids. The CDR3 spells CASTGWSGRASSTDTQYF. The CDR3 nucleotides are TGTGCCAGCACGGGTTGGAGCGGGAGGGCGTCTAGCACAGATACGCAGTATTTT. The full variable domain, completed using reference TRBV28 and TRBJ2-3, is DVKVTQSSRYLVKRTGEKVFLECVQDMDHENMFWYRQDPGLGLRLIYFSYDVKMKEKGDIPEGYSVSREKKERFSLILESASTNQTSMYLCASTGWSGRASSTDTQYFGPGTRLTVL.

The chain recombines TRBV15 with TRBJ2-5; D gene uncertain. Trimming pared 4 bases from V and 1 base from J, leaving 7 bases between. This CDR3 is built from 13 residues. Germline CDR1 LNHNV, CDR2 YYDKDF (reference sequence). The CDR3 loop is CATSMALQETQYF. The CDR3 region has the DNA TGTGCCACCAGCATGGCCCTCCAAGAGACCCAGTACTTC.

V is TRBV10-3 and J is TRBJ1-1; unclear D gene. The germline CDR1 and CDR2 sequences are ENHRY and SYGVKD. The CDR3 contains 13 residues. Trimming stripped 0 bases from V and 2 bases from J, with 4 bases between. CDR3 nucleotide sequence: TGTGCCATCAGTGAGTCGGGAAACACTGAAGCTTTCTTT. Amino acid sequence: CAISESGNTEAFF.

The V gene is TRBV18, the J gene TRBJ1-5, with D hard to call. V lost 4 bases to trimming and J lost 4 bases, with 11 bases between them. The germline V gene encodes CDR1 KGHSH and CDR2 LQKENI. CDR3 length equals 14 residues. This chain's CDR3 is CASSQRKGNQPQHF. DNA of the CDR3: TGTGCCAGCTCACAGAGAAAAGGGAATCAGCCCCAGCATTTT.

This chain connects TRBV19 to TRBJ1-1; D remains unclear. Per the germline V gene, CDR1 is LNHDA and CDR2 is SQIVND (reference sequence). V gave up 0 bases and J gave up 0 bases, with 11 bases separating them. The CDR3 loop spans 16 amino acids. The CDR3 DNA sequence: TGTGCCAGTAGTATAGATCGGCGGCAGGTGAACACTGAAGCTTTCTTT. Its protein product is CASSIDRRQVNTEAFF.